This T cell receptor beta chain was profiled in a study of beta chain features in type 1 diabetes. Stem cell-like memory, regulatory, central memory and naive CD4+ cells were sorted via CD45RO/CCR7/CD25/CD127/CD95/CD27. The authors reverse transcribed all of the isolated RNA, so sequencing captured expressed TCRB transcripts. The table came from immunoSEQ multiplex PCR; TCRdb's copy has only in-frame clones and leaves some out. Of approximately 330,000 clones listed, roughly 11% were seen once; the top ten hold 0.015%. With 6 bases removed from V and 7 bases from J, the gap between germline ends came to 10 bases. Germline loops: CDR1 MNHNY, CDR2 SVGAGI (reference sequence). This CDR3 is built from 12 residues.

This receptor was identified in a woman aged 25-40 years in good health. Sequencing was performed on naive CD4+ T cells from blood. This chain uses TRBV6-6 with TRBJ2-1; D is ambiguous. This CDR3 is CASRNPENEQFF. CDR3 nucleotide sequence: TGTGCCAGCAGGAACCCGGAGAATGAGCAGTTCTTC.